This entry lists 30 T cell receptor beta chains sequenced from one sample in a study of cytomegalovirus exposure and HLA in healthy donors. PCR involved 60 Vbeta and 13 Jbeta primers. The table came from immunoSEQ multiplex PCR; TCRdb's copy has only in-frame clones and leaves some out. The sample has about 82,000 clones, around 9.1% seen once. Sequencing was performed on PBMCs. All receptors derive from a man between 60 and 75 years old in good health and CMV-seropositive.

The V call is TRBV5-4, the J call TRBJ1-4; no reliable D call. The CDR3 loop spans 14 amino acids. Trimming took 4 bases from V and 7 from J, leaving 14 bases between them. The germline CDR1 and CDR2 sequences are SGHNT and YYREEE (reference sequence). In nucleotides, the CDR3 is TGTGCCAGCAGCCGGCCGGGAATGGGTGAAAAACTGTTTTTT. Encoded protein: CASSRPGMGEKLFF.

The chain links TRBV10-3 to TRBJ2-2, with 8 bases that match TRBD1. The J segment lost 5 bases and the V segment lost 6 bases, leaving 8 bases of the junction unmatched. The CDR3 has 15 residues. From germline, CDR1 is ENHRY and CDR2 SYGVKD. CDR3 loop: CAIRIGQGETGELFF. CDR3 DNA sequence: TGTGCCATCAGGATTGGACAGGGAGAAACCGGGGAGCTGTTTTTT.

V gene TRBV18 combines with J gene TRBJ2-2; 15 bases are a match to TRBD2. CDR3 length equals 17 residues. Unmatched junction bases numbered 3, after V lost 0 bases and J lost 7 bases. From germline, CDR1 is KGHSH and CDR2 LQKENI. As DNA, the CDR3 is TGTGCCAGCTCACCACCGTGGACTAGCGGGAGGGGCGGGGAGCTGTTTTTT. This sequence encodes CASSPPWTSGRGGELFF.

This clone occurred many times. This chain joins TRBV6-1 and TRBJ1-5, with D possibly being TRBD1 (5 bases). V lost 6 bases and J lost 6, with 18 bases in between. This CDR3 contains 15 residues. Germline values: CDR1 MNHNS, CDR2 SASEGT. The CDR3 loop is CASSETQGISQPQHF. Here the CDR3 DNA reads TGTGCCAGCAGCGAGACTCAGGGTATAAGTCAGCCCCAGCATTTT.

This clone was picked up one time. The chain links TRBV5-1 to TRBJ2-1; D might be TRBD1 (5 bases). Per the germline V gene, CDR1 is SGHRS and CDR2 is YFSETQ. The V gene lost 4 bases and the J gene lost 9 bases, with 8 bases spanning the gap. The CDR3 loop spans 11 amino acids. The CDR3: CASSTGAEQFF. CDR3 sequence (DNA): TGCGCCAGCAGCACAGGCGCTGAGCAGTTCTTC.

This clone was seen more than once but under ten times. The gene calls are TRBV7-2 and TRBJ2-5, with TRBD2 matching over 8 bases. With V trimmed by 2 bases and J by 2 bases, 4 bases remained unmatched. The CDR3 consists of 15 residues. Per germline, CDR1 SGHTA and CDR2 FQGNSA. The CDR3 region is CASSLPGGDQETQYF. The CDR3 DNA reads TGTGCCAGCAGCTTACCGGGAGGGGATCAAGAGACCCAGTACTTC.

This clone was observed a few times. This chain joins TRBV28 and TRBJ1-1, with 8 positions matching TRBD1. The germline gives CDR1 MDHEN, CDR2 SYDVKM. The CDR3 loop spans 12 amino acids. Trimming removed 6 bases from V and 5 bases from J; junction bases left unmatched: 2. The CDR3: CASRDRVTEAFF. DNA of the CDR3: TGTGCCAGCAGGGACAGGGTTACTGAAGCTTTCTTT.

This clone appeared a few times. V usage is TRBV7-9 and J usage is TRBJ2-1, with 11 positions matching TRBD1. The CDR3 length is 16 residues. The J segment lost 3 bases and the V segment lost 6 bases, leaving 7 bases of the junction unmatched. Germline assignment: CDR1 SEHNR and CDR2 FQNEAQ (reference sequence). This CDR3 reads CASSFPGQGGYNEQFF. DNA of the CDR3: TGTGCCAGCAGTTTCCCGGGACAGGGGGGCTACAATGAGCAGTTCTTC.

The chain employs TRBV11-2 and TRBJ1-1; tentative D call: TRBD1 (5 bases). The germline CDR1 and CDR2 sequences are SGHAT and FQNNGV. The CDR3 length is 14 residues. V lost 0 bases and J 2 bases, leaving 7 bases between the germline ends. CDR3 protein: CASSLDGANTEAFF. In nucleotides, the CDR3 is TGTGCCAGCAGCTTAGATGGGGCTAACACTGAAGCTTTCTTT.

This chain uses TRBV6-5 with TRBJ2-2; tentatively, D is TRBD1 (6 bases). The V and J ends lost 4 bases and 4 bases respectively, with 13 bases between them. Germline values: CDR1 MNHEY, CDR2 SVGAGI. The CDR3 runs to 15 residues. For the CDR3, the DNA is TGTGCCAGCAGTTCCCCAGGGGCCGGCACCGGGGAGCTGTTTTTT. This gives the protein CASSSPGAGTGELFF.

In its sample, this clone was seen a few times. This chain connects TRBV5-8 to TRBJ1-1, with D unresolved. The V end lost 2 bases, the J end lost 1 base, and 6 bases lay between the germline ends. Germline CDR1 and CDR2: SGHTS and YDEGEE. The CDR3 consists of 13 residues. The CDR3 sequence is CASSFPQNTEAFF. CDR3 nucleotide sequence: TGTGCCAGCAGCTTTCCACAGAACACTGAAGCTTTCTTT.

This clone has a handful of counts. The V gene is TRBV28, the J gene TRBJ2-1; TRBD1 agrees at 10 bases. Germline V gene lookup returns CDR1 MDHEN and CDR2 SYDVKM. The length of the CDR3 is 14 residues. Trimming cost V 7 bases and J 3 bases; bases outside gene matches: 3. The CDR3 DNA follows: TGTGCCAGCAAGGGACAGGGGTTCTACAATGAGCAGTTCTTC. This translates into CASKGQGFYNEQFF.

This clone came up many times. The J gene is TRBJ2-7, the V gene TRBV6-6, with 10 bases that match TRBD2. The CDR3 has 16 amino acids. Germline lookup yields CDR1 MNHNY and CDR2 SVGAGI (reference sequence). J lost 6 bases, V lost 2 bases, and 10 bases had no gene match. In DNA form, the CDR3 reads TGTGCCAGCAGTTACGGGCTAGCGGGAGAGGCGGGCGAGCAGTACTTC. Its translation is CASSYGLAGEAGEQYF.

This clone was counted a few times. The rearrangement uses TRBV5-4 and TRBJ1-2, with 7 bases aligning to TRBD1. In germline, CDR1 is SGHNT, CDR2 YYREEE (reference sequence). The ends lost 0 bases at V and 4 bases at J; junction bases unmatched: 6. This CDR3 has 15 amino acids. CDR3 nucleotide sequence: TGTGCCAGCAGCTTGGAGGCAGGGGGAGGCTATGGCTACACCTTC. It yields the protein CASSLEAGGGYGYTF.

This chain links TRBV5-1 with TRBJ2-1; 8 bases line up with TRBD1. The V and J ends lost 2 bases and 7 bases, in that order; junction bases with no gene match: 8. Germline CDR1 is SGHRS and CDR2 is YFSETQ. This CDR3 is built from 15 residues. The CDR3 loop is CASSFGQGAKNEQFF. CDR3 coding DNA: TGCGCCAGCAGCTTTGGACAGGGAGCCAAGAATGAGCAGTTCTTC.

This clone has more than one count but fewer than ten. This chain uses TRBV6-6 with TRBJ2-5, with a possible D match to TRBD1 (5 bases). V was pared by 6 bases and J by 3 bases, with 20 bases between. CDR3 size: 16 residues. Germline-derived CDR1 and CDR2 are MNHNY and SVGAGI (reference sequence). The CDR3 protein is CASRFFDSDTKETQYF. For the CDR3, the DNA is TGTGCCAGCAGATTCTTTGACAGCGACACAAAAGAGACCCAGTACTTC.

J is TRBJ2-1 and V is TRBV7-3; perhaps TRBD2 as D (6 bases). The CDR3 has 18 residues. Between the trimmed V and J ends, which lost 4 bases and 9 bases, there was a span of 28 bases. The germline gives CDR1 SGHTA, CDR2 FQGTGA. Here the CDR3 reads CASSYGPSIRGKISEQFF. CDR3 in DNA: TGTGCCAGCAGCTATGGCCCCTCCATACGGGGGAAAATAAGTGAGCAGTTCTTC. Full variable domain (remainder filled in from reference TRBV7-3 and TRBJ2-1): GAGVSQTPSNKVTEKGKYVELRCDPISGHTALYWYRQSLGQGPEFLIYFQGTGAADDSGLPNDRFFAVRPEGSVSTLKIQRTERGDSAVYLCASSYGPSIRGKISEQFFGPGTRLTVL.

This clone was detected a few times. The rearrangement joins TRBV6-5 to TRBJ1-1, with 7 bases identical to TRBD1. The ends lost 5 bases at V and 3 bases at J; junction bases unmatched: 6. Germline CDR1 is MNHEY and CDR2 is SVGAGI. CDR3 length equals 14 residues. Here the CDR3 DNA reads TGTGCCAGCAGTCGACAGGGCGGGTACACTGAAGCTTTCTTT. It is translated as CASSRQGGYTEAFF.

This clone occurred many times. The rearrangement links TRBV2 to TRBJ2-7; 12 positions match TRBD2. V gave up 0 bases and J gave up 3 bases; unmatched junction bases: 6. Germline V lookup: CDR1 SNHLY, CDR2 FYNNEI. The CDR3 is 17 amino acids. CDR3 nucleotide sequence: TGTGCCAGCAGTGAAGCGTTTTGGACTAGCGGGAACTACGAGCAGTACTTC. Protein sequence: CASSEAFWTSGNYEQYF.

This clone came up a few times. The gene calls are TRBV5-1 and TRBJ2-2, with 12 bases identical to TRBD2. This CDR3 spans 18 amino acids. Trimming cost V 2 bases and J 1 base; bases outside gene matches: 6. Looked up from germline, CDR1 is SGHRS and CDR2 is YFSETQ. The CDR3 loop is CASSLLPSGRENTGELFF. The CDR3 DNA is TGCGCCAGCAGCTTATTACCTAGCGGGAGGGAGAACACCGGGGAGCTGTTTTTT. Complete variable domain (other parts from reference TRBV5-1 and TRBJ2-2): KAGVTQTPRYLIKTRGQQVTLSCSPISGHRSVSWYQQTPGQGLQFLFEYFSETQRNKGNFPGRFSGRQFSNSRSEMNVSTLELGDSALYLCASSLLPSGRENTGELFFGEGSRLTVL.

On this clone itself: Within the sample, other DNA sequences also encode this same CDR3. This chain joins TRBV15 and TRBJ2-2, with D unclear. V lost 1 base to trimming and J lost 1 base, with 4 bases between them. Germline-derived CDR1 and CDR2 are LNHNV and YYDKDF (reference sequence). The CDR3 extends over 14 amino acids. The CDR3 DNA reads as TGTGCCACCAGCAGAGGACAGAACACCGGGGAGCTGTTTTTT. It is translated as CATSRGQNTGELFF.

The chain uses TRBV7-9 and TRBJ2-1, with D possibly being TRBD2 (6 bases). There are 13 residues in the CDR3. Trimming took off 3 bases at V and 6 bases at J, with 9 bases between the two ends. The germline CDR1 and CDR2 sequences are SEHNR and FQNEAQ (reference sequence). The CDR3 sequence: CASSLPGGNEQFF. In nucleotides, the CDR3 is TGTGCCAGCAGCTTGCCCGGGGGCAATGAGCAGTTCTTC.

This clone came up a few times. V is TRBV28 and J is TRBJ2-7; 7 bases are shared with TRBD2. Germline V CDR1 and CDR2: MDHEN, SYDVKM. This CDR3 region has 12 residues. Trimming removed 5 bases from V and 5 bases from J; junction bases left unmatched: 3. The CDR3 DNA is TGTGCCAGCAGTCCTGGACTAGACGAGCAGTACGTC. Amino acids: CASSPGLDEQYV.

The chain uses TRBV5-1 and TRBJ2-2, with D perhaps matching TRBD1 (6 bases). The CDR3 extends over 16 amino acids. Trimming cost V 5 bases and J 1 base, with 15 bases left between them. Looked up from germline, CDR1 is SGHRS and CDR2 is YFSETQ. CDR3: CASRTALTGNTGELFF. In DNA, the CDR3 is TGCGCCAGCAGAACCGCCCTGACAGGGAACACCGGGGAGCTGTTTTTT.

This chain connects TRBV28 to TRBJ1-1; no clear D. Trimming cost V 6 bases and J 3 bases, with 11 bases left between them. The CDR3 spans 13 residues. Germline CDR1 MDHEN, CDR2 SYDVKM. CDR3 sequence: CASRATAHTEAFF. In DNA, the CDR3 is TGTGCCAGCAGGGCTACAGCCCACACTGAAGCTTTCTTT.

The chain joins TRBV5-4 to TRBJ2-2; 8 bases match TRBD2. The V and J ends lost 6 bases and 4 bases, in that order; junction bases with no gene match: 14. CDR1 and CDR2 from the germline V gene are SGHNT and YYREEE (reference sequence). The CDR3 runs 17 residues. The CDR3 DNA reads TGTGCCAGCATTGTCCTTTCGGGGGGGGCTGGCACCGGGGAGCTGTTTTTT. It specifies CASIVLSGGAGTGELFF.

V usage is TRBV6-1 and J usage is TRBJ2-1; 7 bases align to TRBD2. With V trimmed by 5 bases and J by 0 bases, 4 bases remained unmatched. This CDR3 spans 15 amino acids. The V gene's germline CDR1 is MNHNS and CDR2 SASEGT. This CDR3 is CASSFGGSSYNEQFF. CDR3 sequence (DNA): TGTGCCAGCAGTTTCGGGGGGAGCTCCTACAATGAGCAGTTCTTC.

This clone was detected only a few times. The V and J genes are TRBV19 and TRBJ2-3, with TRBD2 matching over 9 bases. V lost 7 bases to trimming and J lost 2 bases; unmatched junction nucleotides: 13. Germline V CDR1 and CDR2: LNHDA, SQIVND (reference sequence). This CDR3 has 17 amino acids. Written as DNA, the CDR3 is TGTGCCAGTAAATCTAGCGGGATAAGAGGACTCACAGATACGCAGTATTTT. Translation: CASKSSGIRGLTDTQYF.

CDR3 in amino acids: CASSAATQANTEAFF. The CDR3 coding sequence is TGTGCCAGCAGCGCCGCCACGCAGGCTAACACTGAAGCTTTCTTT. The J gene is TRBJ1-1, the V gene TRBV9; no clear D gene. Trimming took 3 bases from V and 2 from J, leaving 14 bases between them. There are 15 residues in the CDR3. Germline CDR1 is SGDLS and CDR2 is YYNGEE.

Turning to this clone: Other DNA sequences in this specimen translate into the identical CDR3. The rearrangement uses TRBV30 and TRBJ1-6; D may be TRBD1 (6 bases). This CDR3 is built from 14 residues. Germline V CDR1 and CDR2: GTSNPN, SVGIG (reference sequence). Trimming removed 1 base from V and 5 bases from J, with 9 bases in between. The CDR3 DNA reads TGTGCCTGGAGTGGGGGGCAGGATAATTCACCCCTCCACTTT. Residues: CAWSGGQDNSPLHF.